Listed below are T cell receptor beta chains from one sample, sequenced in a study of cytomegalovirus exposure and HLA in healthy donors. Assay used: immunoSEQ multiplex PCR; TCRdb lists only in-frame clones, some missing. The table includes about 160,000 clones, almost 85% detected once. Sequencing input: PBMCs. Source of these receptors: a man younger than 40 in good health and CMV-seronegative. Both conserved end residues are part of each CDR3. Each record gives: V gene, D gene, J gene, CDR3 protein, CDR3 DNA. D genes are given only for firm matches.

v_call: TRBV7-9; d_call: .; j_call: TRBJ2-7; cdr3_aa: CASSFRTEAYEQYF; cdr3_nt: TGTGCCAGCAGCTTTCGGACAGAAGCCTACGAGCAGTACTTC
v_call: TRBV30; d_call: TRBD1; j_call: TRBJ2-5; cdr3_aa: CAWRGQGRETQYF; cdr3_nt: TGTGCCTGGAGAGGACAGGGACGGGAGACCCAGTACTTC
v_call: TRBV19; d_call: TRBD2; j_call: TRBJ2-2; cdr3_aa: CASSIGLARGPGDTGELFF; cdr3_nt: TGTGCCAGTAGTATAGGACTAGCGCGCGGGCCGGGAGACACCGGGGAGCTGTTTTTT
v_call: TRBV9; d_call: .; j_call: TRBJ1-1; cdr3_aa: CASSVGDTLGTEAFF; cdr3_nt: TGTGCCAGCAGCGTGGGGGACACCCTTGGGACTGAAGCTTTCTTT
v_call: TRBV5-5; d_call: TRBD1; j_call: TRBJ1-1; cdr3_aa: CASSLDRVGVTEAFF; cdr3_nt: TGTGCCAGCAGCCTGGACAGGGTGGGGGTCACTGAAGCTTTCTTT
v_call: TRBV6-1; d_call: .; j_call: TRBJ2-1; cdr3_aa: CASSDSWGGVSYNEQFF; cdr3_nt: TGTGCCAGCAGTGATTCTTGGGGCGGGGTTTCCTACAATGAGCAGTTCTTC
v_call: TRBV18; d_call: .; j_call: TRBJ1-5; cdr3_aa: CASSLQGHQPQHF; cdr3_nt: TGTGCCAGCTCACTACAGGGACATCAGCCCCAGCATTTT
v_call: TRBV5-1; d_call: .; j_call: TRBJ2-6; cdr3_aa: CASSGPDNKAGANVLTF; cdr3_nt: TGCGCCAGCAGCGGTCCGGACAATAAAGCTGGGGCCAACGTCCTGACTTTC
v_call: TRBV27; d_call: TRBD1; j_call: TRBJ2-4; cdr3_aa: CASSSRTGGNIQYF; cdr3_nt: TGTGCCAGCAGTTCCCGGACAGGGGGAAACATTCAGTACTTC
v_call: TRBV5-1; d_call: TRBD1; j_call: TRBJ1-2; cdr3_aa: CASTSNRDRGYGYTF; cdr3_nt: TGCGCCAGCACCTCCAACCGGGACAGGGGCTATGGCTACACCTTC
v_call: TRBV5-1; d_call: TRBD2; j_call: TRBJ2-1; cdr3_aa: CASQRTSGGNEQFF; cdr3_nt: TGCGCCAGCCAAAGGACTAGCGGAGGCAATGAGCAGTTCTTC
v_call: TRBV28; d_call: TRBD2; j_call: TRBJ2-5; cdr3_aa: CASRLAGTSGETQYF; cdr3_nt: TGTGCCAGCAGGCTTGCCGGGACTAGCGGAGAGACCCAGTACTTC
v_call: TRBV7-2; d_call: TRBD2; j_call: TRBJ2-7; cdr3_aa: CASSITSGGSYEQYF; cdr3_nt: TGTGCCAGCAGCATTACTAGCGGGGGATCCTACGAGCAGTACTTC
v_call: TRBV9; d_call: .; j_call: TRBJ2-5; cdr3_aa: CASSVTGSQETQYF; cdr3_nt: TGTGCCAGCAGCGTAACCGGGAGCCAAGAGACCCAGTACTTC
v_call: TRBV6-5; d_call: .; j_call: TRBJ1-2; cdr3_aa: CASTSGRDGYTF; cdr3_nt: TGTGCCAGCACTTCTGGGAGGGATGGCTACACCTTC
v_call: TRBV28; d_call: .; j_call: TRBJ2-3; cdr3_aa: CASTAGDTDTQYF; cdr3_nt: TGTGCCAGCACCGCAGGGGACACAGATACGCAGTATTTT
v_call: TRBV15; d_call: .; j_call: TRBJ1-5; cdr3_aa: CATREQGGHSNQPQHF; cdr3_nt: TGTGCCACCAGAGAACAGGGCGGTCATAGCAATCAGCCCCAGCATTTT